This is a list of T cell receptor beta chains from one sample in a study of T-cell reconstitution after alpha-beta-depleted transplantation in children. TCRdb redid the calling of the PCR reads with MiXCR, one entry per CDR3 protein. The data contain some 830,000 distinct CDR3 sequences, roughly 15% of them singletons. The specimen comprised PBMCs, mostly from graft donor cells, sampled 360 days after TCRalphabeta/CD19-depleted stem cell transplant. All receptors come from a male patient between 10 and 17 years old who had a stem cell transplant for acute lymphoblastic leukemia, so the T cells may come from the graft donor. CDR3s include the opening cysteine and the closing phenylalanine or tryptophan. Fields, in order: J gene, V gene, CDR3 protein.

TRBJ1-2 | TRBV11-2 | CASSLMGQYYGYTF
TRBJ2-1 | TRBV3-1 | CASSHTSEFYNEQFF
TRBJ2-1 | TRBV6-1 | CASTGTGLYNEQFF
TRBJ2-7 | TRBV24-1 | CATSDPESAGFYEQYF
TRBJ2-3 | TRBV2 | CASRPGQGPTDTQYF
TRBJ2-3 | TRBV20-1 | CSAGGPDPTDTQYF
TRBJ2-1 | TRBV20-1 | CSASRDRDLYNEQFF
TRBJ2-3 | TRBV20-1 | CSARVLGSADTQYF
TRBJ2-5 | TRBV10-3 | CAISKGVEETQYF
TRBJ2-6 | TRBV5-1 | CASSLVPGAYISGANVLTF
TRBJ2-2 | TRBV7-6 | CASRGLLAANTGELFF
TRBJ2-1 | TRBV19 | CASSIAAGGENEQFF